Shown below are 24 T cell receptor beta chains from a single sample sequenced in a study of blood T cells in healthy people across ages. The authors ran a second PCR of 7 to 11 cycles using a sample-barcoded 5' primer and a J-beta primer mix. TCRdb re-called the 5' RACE reads through MiXCR, storing one row per CDR3 protein. Altogether about 1,600,000 distinct CDR3 sequences are present, approximately 40% being singletons, with the ten largest covering under 8%. The sequencing sample was made of blood. All receptors come from a woman aged 18-35 years in good health.

Remarks on this clonotype: A junction end diverges from the germline sequence, so it may reflect a read error. J is TRBJ2-5 and V is TRBV7-2, with unresolved D. CDR3 length: 13 amino acids. Germline-derived CDR1 and CDR2 are SGHTA and FQGNSA. The CDR3 reads CDSSLYLEETQYF. CDR3 in DNA: TGTGACAGCAGCTTATATCTCGAAGAGACCCAGTACTTC.

The V gene is TRBV10-3, the J gene TRBJ2-4, with 8 bases identical to TRBD1. Germline V gives CDR1 ENHRY, CDR2 SYGVKD. The V gene end was trimmed by 3 bases and the J gene end by 7 bases; junction bases not matched to a gene: 14. The CDR3 is 17 amino acids. The DNA of the CDR3 is TGTGCCATCAGTGACCACGGCAGGGGGCCAGGTTTTAACATTCAGTACTTC. As protein: CAISDHGRGPGFNIQYF.

The chain carries TRBV2 and TRBJ2-3, with D maybe TRBD1 (6 bases). V was trimmed by 6 bases and J by 10 bases, leaving 17 bases between them. Germline CDR1 SNHLY, CDR2 FYNNEI. CDR3 length: 13 residues. CDR3 sequence reads: CASRPGDTRAQYF. CDR3 DNA: TGTGCCAGCAGGCCTGGGGACACACGGGCGCAGTATTTT.

The chain employs TRBV21-1 and TRBJ1-5. TRBV21-1 is a pseudogene segment. The CDR3 spans 18 residues. This CDR3 is CASSLTLGGTYSNQPQHF. CDR3 sequence (DNA): TGTGCCAGCAGCCTGACTTTGGGAGGGACCTATAGCAATCAGCCCCAGCATTTT.

This clonotype was seen a few times. The chain carries TRBV29-1 and TRBJ2-5, with D uncertain. The germline V gene encodes CDR1 SQVTM and CDR2 ANQGSEA. The CDR3 runs to 11 residues. Trimming took 8 bases from V and 11 from J, leaving 18 bases between them. CDR3 sequence (DNA): TGCAGCAGTTTGTCGCCTAATGAGCAGTACTTC. Protein: CSSLSPNEQYF.

Turning to this clonotype: It may be a read error: a sequence one base away is much more abundant. The chain couples TRBV5-4 to TRBJ2-3; D not resolved. Per germline, CDR1 SGHNT and CDR2 YYREEE (reference sequence). CDR3 length: 13 residues. The CDR3 spells CASSSPNTYTQYF. DNA of the CDR3: TGTGCCAGCAGCTCTCCCAACACATATACGCAGTATTTT.

The genes are TRBV7-2 and TRBJ2-7; 12 bases agree with TRBD2. J gave up 8 bases and V 4 bases, and 3 bases lay outside the gene matches. The CDR3 length is 13 residues. Per germline, CDR1 SGHTA and CDR2 FQGNSA. The CDR3 coding sequence is TGTGCCAGCAGCTCGGGACTAGCGGGCCAGCAGTACTTC. As protein: CASSSGLAGQQYF.

The rearrangement joins TRBV7-2 to TRBJ2-5; tentatively, D is TRBD2 (6 bases). In germline, CDR1 is SGHTA, CDR2 FQGNSA. V gave up 0 bases and J gave up 11 bases, with 22 bases separating them. The CDR3 sequence is 16 residues long. CDR3 in amino acids: CASSLAGLLTTWEQYF. The CDR3 coding sequence is TGTGCCAGCAGCTTAGCGGGACTCCTCACCACCTGGGAGCAGTACTTC.

The chain employs TRBV10-3 and TRBJ1-2, with D possibly TRBD1 on 5 matching bases. There are 12 residues in the CDR3. Trimming removed 10 bases from V and 2 bases from J, with 11 bases in between. The germline gives CDR1 ENHRY, CDR2 SYGVKD. DNA of the CDR3: TGTGCCACCGACGGGGGAAACTATGGCTACACCTTC. Translating it yields CATDGGNYGYTF.

The chain couples TRBV29-1 to TRBJ2-1; D remains ambiguous. The V end lost 7 bases, the J end lost 5 bases, and 12 bases lay between the germline ends. The CDR3 contains 12 residues. CDR1 and CDR2 from the germline V gene are SQVTM and ANQGSEA. The chain's CDR3 is CSGRGAHNEQFF. The CDR3 nucleotides are TGCAGCGGAAGAGGAGCCCACAATGAGCAGTTCTTC.

This chain links TRBV2 with TRBJ2-7, with unresolved D. The CDR3 consists of 15 residues. Trimming left V 6 bases short and J 4 bases short, with 19 bases between. The V gene's germline CDR1 is SNHLY and CDR2 FYNNEI. The CDR3 region has the DNA TGTGCCAGCAGAGCGAGCCCGACACTCGGATACGAGCAGTACTTC. This gives the protein CASRASPTLGYEQYF.

This chain uses TRBV15 with TRBJ2-3, with D perhaps matching TRBD2 (6 bases). CDR3 length equals 18 residues. V was trimmed by 3 bases and J by 2 bases, leaving 21 bases between them. Germline CDR1 LNHNV, CDR2 YYDKDF (reference sequence). Written as DNA, the CDR3 is TGTGCCACCAGCAGTCCAGCGACTAGACGAGTTCTCACAGATACGCAGTATTTT. Protein: CATSSPATRRVLTDTQYF.

The chain uses TRBV29-1 and TRBJ1-3; 7 bases are a match to TRBD1. This CDR3 spans 13 amino acids. Germline V gene sequence: CDR1 SQVTM, CDR2 ANQGSEA. With 6 bases clipped from V and 4 bases from J, the junction kept 6 bases outside the gene matches. The CDR3 region is CSVETGTGNTIYF. In nucleotides, the CDR3 is TGCAGCGTCGAGACAGGGACCGGAAACACCATATATTTT. Full variable domain (rest looked up from reference TRBV29-1 and TRBJ1-3): SAVISQKPSRDICQRGTSLTIQCQVDSQVTMMFWYRQQPGQSLTLIATANQGSEATYESGFVIDKFPISRPNLTFSTLTVSNMSPEDSSIYLCSVETGTGNTIYFGEGSWLTVV.

The chain is built from TRBV6-5 and TRBJ2-4; 11 nucleotides align to TRBD2. V was clipped by 1 base and J by 13 bases; unmatched bases: 9. The CDR3 has 15 amino acids. Germline loops: CDR1 MNHEY, CDR2 SVGAGI. Here the CDR3 reads CASSYYGLAGNEQYF. CDR3 in DNA: TGTGCCAGCAGTTACTACGGACTAGCGGGCAATGAGCAGTACTTC.

The chain joins TRBV4-1 to TRBJ2-7; D gene ambiguous. Germline V lookup: CDR1 MGHRA, CDR2 YSYEKL. The CDR3 is made up of 15 amino acids. Trimming cost V 1 base and J 4 bases, with 14 bases left between them. The CDR3 coding sequence is TGCGCCAGCAGCCAAGCGGTCTCGGGTTGGTACGAGCAGTACTTC. Translating gives CASSQAVSGWYEQYF.

The chain combines TRBV28 with TRBJ1-5; 8 positions agree with TRBD1. V was pared by 7 bases and J by 6 bases, with 14 bases of the junction left unmatched. The germline V gene has CDR1 MDHEN and CDR2 SYDVKM. CDR3 size: 16 residues. The CDR3 DNA reads TGTGCCAGCACCTTCTTTACAGGGGGAGCTCGTCAGCCCCAGCATTTT. It codes for CASTFFTGGARQPQHF.

The rearrangement joins TRBV20-1 to TRBJ2-7; TRBD2 agrees at 9 bases. Trimming removed 0 bases from V and 5 bases from J; junction bases left unmatched: 8. The CDR3 is 15 residues long. Germline V gene sequence: CDR1 DFQATT, CDR2 SNEGSKA (reference sequence). CDR3 sequence reads: CSARDRGTSPDEQYF. CDR3 DNA: TGCAGTGCTAGAGATAGGGGGACTAGCCCCGACGAGCAGTACTTC.

This clonotype is a singleton in its sample. The chain combines TRBV7-2 with TRBJ2-1; D possibly uses TRBD1 or TRBD2 (5 bases each). CDR1 is SGHTA, CDR2 FQGNSA, per germline. The CDR3 has 16 amino acids. V was clipped by 5 bases and J by 2 bases, with 16 bases between them. The CDR3 nucleotides are TGTGCCAGCAGCCCCGAAGCGGTGGGGCCCTACAATGAGCAGTTCTTC. Protein sequence: CASSPEAVGPYNEQFF.

This clonotype was observed a few times. V and J are TRBV7-2 and TRBJ2-7; D unresolved. Trimming took 2 bases from V and 0 from J, leaving 8 bases between them. The CDR3 sequence is 14 residues long. CDR1 is SGHTA and CDR2 is FQGNSA in the germline V gene. CDR3 sequence reads: CASSLYSSSYEQYF. As DNA, the CDR3 is TGTGCCAGCAGCTTATACTCGAGCTCCTACGAGCAGTACTTC.

This clonotype was seen at least ten times. The chain uses TRBV7-2 and TRBJ2-1; 10 bases are a match to TRBD2. The CDR3 is made up of 14 amino acids. The V gene end was trimmed by 8 bases and the J gene end by 5 bases; junction bases not matched to a gene: 6. Looked up from germline, CDR1 is SGHTA and CDR2 is FQGNSA. CDR3 sequence: CASASGSGDNEQFF. As DNA, the CDR3 is TGTGCCAGCGCTAGCGGGAGTGGCGACAATGAGCAGTTCTTC.

V gene TRBV25-1 combines with J gene TRBJ2-5, with TRBD2 matching 7 bases. The V and J ends lost 4 bases and 1 base, in that order; junction bases with no gene match: 6. There are 15 residues in the CDR3. Germline V gene sequence: CDR1 MGHDK, CDR2 SYGVNS. In nucleotides, the CDR3 is TGTGCCAGCAGTGCTGGTAGCGGGTTCCAAGAGACCCAGTACTTC. It specifies CASSAGSGFQETQYF.

This clonotype appeared a few times. J is TRBJ1-2 and V is TRBV20-1; possibly TRBD1 for D (5 bases). The CDR3 spans 15 residues. Trimming pared 3 bases from V and 6 bases from J, leaving 20 bases between. Germline CDR1 and CDR2: DFQATT and SNEGSKA (reference sequence). The CDR3 DNA is TGCAGTGCTAGGCTATCCCCGGGAAGGGGCGATGGCTACACCTTC. Translated, it gives CSARLSPGRGDGYTF.

The table lists this clonotype with a few counts. The J gene is TRBJ2-1, the V gene TRBV15; 9 bases align to TRBD2. This CDR3 is 17 amino acids long. Germline CDR1 LNHNV, CDR2 YYDKDF (reference sequence). Unmatched junction bases numbered 14, after V lost 3 bases and J lost 8 bases. DNA of the CDR3: TGTGCCACCAGCAGGGTTCTAGCGGGGACCATAGTCGATGAGCAGTTCTTC. This gives the protein CATSRVLAGTIVDEQFF.

This chain connects TRBV18 to TRBJ1-6; maybe TRBD1 (5 bases). V lost 0 bases and J lost 13, with 7 bases in between. Germline-derived CDR1 and CDR2 are KGHSH and LQKENI. CDR3 length: 12 residues. CDR3 protein: CASSPPRGPLHF. The DNA of the CDR3 is TGTGCCAGCTCACCACCGAGGGGCCCCCTCCACTTT. Filled out from reference TRBV18 and TRBJ1-6, the complete variable domain reads NAGVMQNPRHLVRRRGQEARLRCSPMKGHSHVYWYRQLPEEGLKFMVYLQKENIIDESGMPKERFSAEFPKEGPSILRIQQVVRGDSAAYFCASSPPRGPLHFGNGTRLTVT.